Given below is one T cell receptor (beta chain) in context. Per germline, CDR1 SGHTA and CDR2 FQGTGA. The trim removed 6 bases at V and 4 bases at J, leaving 10 bases unmatched. The CDR3 has 16 residues. Only in-frame clones appear in the TCRdb table, and some are missing; sequencing was by immunoSEQ multiplex PCR. The sample yields fewer than 20,000 clones, approximately 82% seen once. The data originate from a study of sequential checkpoint blockade in melanoma. Study at large: Patients were randomized 1:1 to nivolumab-then-ipilimumab or ipilimumab-then-nivolumab first-line.

Noted treatment: randomized to nivolumab then ipilimumab (arm A) or the reverse (arm B). Sorted cells were live CD3+CD8+, lacking CD19 and CD56, from PBMCs. The chain couples TRBV7-3 to TRBJ2-1; 9 bases align to TRBD1. The sample consisted of CD8+ T cells sorted from blood (inferred from file names), taken from a patient given nivolumab and ipilimumab in sequence. The clonotype originates from a human donor with melanoma. The CDR3 loop reads CASSPWGTGLYNEQFF. The CDR3, as DNA: TGTGCCAGCAGTCCTTGGGGGACAGGGCTTTACAATGAGCAGTTCTTC.